The clone carrying this T cell receptor (beta chain) was seen ten or more times. Its specificity is not known. This CDR3 is built from 17 residues. Germline CDR1 reads SGHAT; CDR2 reads FQNNGV. Trimming shortened V by 1 base and J by 0 bases, and 13 bases separated the two germline ends. The sample is drawn from a study of regulatory T cells in long-lasting Graves disease. About the study: In persistent Graves' disease, antithyroid drugs had been taken for over 5 years and TSH receptor antibodies stayed positive. Study-wide results and limits: Those with persistent Graves' had less TCR diversity than newly diagnosed patients.

Time point described: persistent/refractory GD, antithyroid drugs over 5 years with positive TRAb. Scientists built the TCR library using RNA that was extracted from PBMCs. Diagnoses of Graves' disease were made by American Thyroid Association guidelines. Patient provenance is recorded as an endocrinology department in Xi'an, China. With iRepertoire HTBI primers and Arm-PCR of CDR3 regions, TCR beta libraries were built. From the multiplex PCR reads, TCRdb called clonotypes with MiXCR, one entry per CDR3 protein. The sample records 600,000 to 800,000 distinct CDR3 sequences, roughly 30% being singletons.

The chain recombines TRBV11-2 with TRBJ2-4, with D perhaps TRBD1 or TRBD2 (5 bases each). Sequencing was performed on peripheral blood mononuclear cells (PBMCs), taken when the disease was refractory, from a patient treated with antithyroid drugs. This receptor was identified in a female donor with Graves disease. This chain's CDR3 is CASSLAGPRIAKNIQYF. The DNA of the CDR3 is TGTGCCAGCAGCTTAGCGGGACCGCGAATAGCCAAAAACATTCAGTACTTC.